This T cell receptor beta chain appears in the sequencing data of a study of human T cells and chemical hapten exposure. This clonotype came up a few times. One entry per CDR3 protein results from TCRdb running MiXCR on the RACE reads. The table lists 110,000 to 150,000 distinct CDR3 sequences, about 10% of them singletons. The ends were cut back, 5 bases at V and 3 bases at J, with 10 bases in the middle. This CDR3 has 13 residues. Germline values: CDR1 SGHAT, CDR2 FQNNGV. Time point in this sample: patch test 2, 6 weeks after DPC sensitization. This sample's treatment: therapeutic diphenylcyclopropenone sensitization with weekly scalp DPC.

This sequence originates from a woman in her fifties or sixties with alopecia areata. Some clones in this sample may be carry-over from other donors' samples. V usage is TRBV11-2 and J usage is TRBJ1-2; D is unresolved. Sample: whole blood, taken in connection with sensitization to the hapten diphenylcyclopropenone (DPC). As DNA, the CDR3 is TGTGCCAGCAGCCCCGGCAGCTACTATGGCTACACCTTC. Protein product: CASSPGSYYGYTF.